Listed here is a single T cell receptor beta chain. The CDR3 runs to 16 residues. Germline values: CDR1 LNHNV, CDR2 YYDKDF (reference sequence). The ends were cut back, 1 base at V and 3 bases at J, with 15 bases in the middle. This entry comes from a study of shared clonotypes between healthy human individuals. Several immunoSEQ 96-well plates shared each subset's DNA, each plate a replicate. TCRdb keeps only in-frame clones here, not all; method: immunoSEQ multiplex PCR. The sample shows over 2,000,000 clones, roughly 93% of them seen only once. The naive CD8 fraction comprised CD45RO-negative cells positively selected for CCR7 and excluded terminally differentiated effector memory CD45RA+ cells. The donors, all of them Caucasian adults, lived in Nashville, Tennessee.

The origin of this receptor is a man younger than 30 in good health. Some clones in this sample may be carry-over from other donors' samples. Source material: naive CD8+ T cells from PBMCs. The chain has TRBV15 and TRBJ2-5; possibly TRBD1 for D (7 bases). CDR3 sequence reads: CATSRGVRRGEETQYF. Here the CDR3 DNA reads TGTGCCACCAGCAGAGGAGTTCGCAGGGGGGAAGAGACCCAGTACTTC.